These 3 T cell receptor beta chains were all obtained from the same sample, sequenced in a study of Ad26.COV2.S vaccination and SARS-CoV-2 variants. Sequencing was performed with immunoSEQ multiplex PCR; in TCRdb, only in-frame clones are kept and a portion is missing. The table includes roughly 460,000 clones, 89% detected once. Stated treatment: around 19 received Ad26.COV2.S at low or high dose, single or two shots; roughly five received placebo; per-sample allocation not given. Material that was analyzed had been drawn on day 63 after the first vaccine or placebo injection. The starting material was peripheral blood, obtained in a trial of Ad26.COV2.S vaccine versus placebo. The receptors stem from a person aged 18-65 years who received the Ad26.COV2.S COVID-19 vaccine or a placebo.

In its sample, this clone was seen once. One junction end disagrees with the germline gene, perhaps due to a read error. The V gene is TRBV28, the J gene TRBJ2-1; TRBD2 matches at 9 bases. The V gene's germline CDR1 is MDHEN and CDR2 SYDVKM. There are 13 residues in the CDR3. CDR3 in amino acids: CASSPQGGRAWVF. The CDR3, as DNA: TGTGCCAGCAGTCCCCAAGGCGGGAGGGCCTGGGTCTTC.

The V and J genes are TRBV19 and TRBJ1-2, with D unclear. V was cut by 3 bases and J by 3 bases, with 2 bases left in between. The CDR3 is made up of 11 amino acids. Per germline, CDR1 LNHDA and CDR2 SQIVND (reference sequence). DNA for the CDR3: TGTGCCAGTAGTATGTACTATGGCTACACCTTC. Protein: CASSMYYGYTF.

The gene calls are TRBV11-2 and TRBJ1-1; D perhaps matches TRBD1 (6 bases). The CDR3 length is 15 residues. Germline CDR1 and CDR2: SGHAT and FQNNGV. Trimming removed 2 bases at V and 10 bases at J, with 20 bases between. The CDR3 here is CASSLSWQGLVGAFF. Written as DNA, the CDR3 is TGTGCCAGCAGCTTAAGCTGGCAGGGGTTAGTAGGAGCTTTCTTT.